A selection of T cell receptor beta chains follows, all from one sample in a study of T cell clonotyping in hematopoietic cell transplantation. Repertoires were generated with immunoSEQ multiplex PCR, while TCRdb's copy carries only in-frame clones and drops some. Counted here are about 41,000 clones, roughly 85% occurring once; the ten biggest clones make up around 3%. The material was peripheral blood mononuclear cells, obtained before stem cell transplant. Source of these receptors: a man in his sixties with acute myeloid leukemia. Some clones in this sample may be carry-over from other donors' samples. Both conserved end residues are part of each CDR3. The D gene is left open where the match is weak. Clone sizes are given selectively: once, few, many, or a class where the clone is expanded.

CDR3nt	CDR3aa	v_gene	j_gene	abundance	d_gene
TGTGCCAGCAGTATAGAAGGGGGGACAGGGGTTGGCTACACCTTC	CASSIEGGTGVGYTF	TRBV2	TRBJ1-2	few	TRBD1
TGTGCCAGCAGCTCCTGGCCGGGTAGCAATCAGCCCCAGCATTTT	CASSSWPGSNQPQHF	TRBV5-6	TRBJ1-5	.	.
TGTGCCAGCAGCCCTCCAGGGAGCCGGTTCACCGGGGAGCTGTTTTTT	CASSPPGSRFTGELFF	TRBV5-5	TRBJ2-2	.	.
TGTGCCACCGAGCAGACGGAAGTGAACACTGAAGCTTTCTTT	CATEQTEVNTEAFF	TRBV11-3	TRBJ1-1	.	.
TGTGCCAGCAGACGGGTGAGCACTGAAGCTTTCTTT	CASRRVSTEAFF	TRBV6-5	TRBJ1-1	.	.
TGTGCCAGCAGCTCCCAGGGGCCGCCTAATGAAAAACTGTTTTTT	CASSSQGPPNEKLFF	TRBV5-4	TRBJ1-4	.	.
TGCAGCGTTGGAAGAGGGTCCTACAATGAGCAGTTCTTC	CSVGRGSYNEQFF	TRBV29-1	TRBJ2-1	.	.
TGCGCCAGCAGCTTGGGGATTGGGACCGGGGAGCTGTTTTTT	CASSLGIGTGELFF	TRBV5-1	TRBJ2-2	.	.
TGTGCCAGTAGACAGGGCTCGACCTACGAGCAGTACTTC	CASRQGSTYEQYF	TRBV19	TRBJ2-7	.	.
TGCAGCGTTGGACGGGGGCAAGCTTTCTTT	CSVGRGQAFF	TRBV29-1	TRBJ1-1	.	.
TGTGCCAGTAGTATTTCCAGGCAGCATAACTATGGCTACACCTTC	CASSISRQHNYGYTF	TRBV19	TRBJ1-2	once	.
TGTGCCAGCAGCTCCCCCGACTATGGCTACACCTTC	CASSSPDYGYTF	TRBV6-6	TRBJ1-2	.	.
TGTGCCAGCAGCGAACTAGCGAGCACCGGGGAGCTGTTTTTT	CASSELASTGELFF	TRBV7-3	TRBJ2-2	.	TRBD2
TGTGCCAGTAGTATAGTTGTGGACACTGAAGCTTTCTTT	CASSIVVDTEAFF	TRBV19	TRBJ1-1	.	.
TGTGCCTGTACGTTGGGGCTCCGGAGCCAGCCCCAGCATTTT	CACTLGLRSQPQHF	TRBV19	TRBJ1-5	.	.
TGTGCCAGCAGTTTCCAGACAGGGTTGTTCCATGGCTACACCTTC	CASSFQTGLFHGYTF	TRBV27	TRBJ1-2	.	TRBD1
TGTGCCAGCAGTTACAGCAGGGAGGGTATGCAGTACTTC	CASSYSREGMQYF	TRBV6-6	TRBJ2-7	.	TRBD2
TGTGCCAGCAGCACCTCTCGGGTCCGACAGGGGGTTACAGATACGCAGTATTTT	CASSTSRVRQGVTDTQYF	TRBV28	TRBJ2-3	few	TRBD1
TGCGCCAGCGCCCCGGGACAGGGTCAGAGGGTAGGAGGCTACACCTTC	CASAPGQGQRVGGYTF	TRBV5-1	TRBJ1-2	.	TRBD1
TGTGCCAGCAGCTCCCAGGGGTCCTACGAGCAGTACTTC	CASSSQGSYEQYF	TRBV5-4	TRBJ2-7	.	.
TGTGCCAGTAGGGGACAGGGGAGCTATGGCTACACCTTC	CASRGQGSYGYTF	TRBV19	TRBJ1-2	once	TRBD1
TGTGCCAGTAGTGTTGACAGGGGAGGCTCACCCCTCCACTTT	CASSVDRGGSPLHF	TRBV19	TRBJ1-6	.	TRBD1
TGTGCCAGCAGCTCCGGGGGGCCGTACGAGCAGTACTTC	CASSSGGPYEQYF	TRBV5-4	TRBJ2-7	once	.
TGTGCCAGTAATTGGGGGGAACAGCCCCAGCATTTT	CASNWGEQPQHF	TRBV19	TRBJ1-5	.	.
TGTGCCAGCAGCTTAGCTACAGATACGCAGTATTTT	CASSLATDTQYF	TRBV11-3	TRBJ2-3	.	.
TGTGCCAGTAGTATTAACCCTACGGAGACCCAGTACTTC	CASSINPTETQYF	TRBV19	TRBJ2-5	few	.
TGCGCCAGCAGCTCCACAGGGAGTGCAACTAATGAAAAACTGTTTTTT	CASSSTGSATNEKLFF	TRBV5-1	TRBJ1-4	.	.
TGTGCCAGCAGCTTAGGCTTAGGTCAGCCCCAGCATTTT	CASSLGLGQPQHF	TRBV7-2	TRBJ1-5	.	.
TGCGCCTGCAGGGGAGAAGGGGCTAAGGGCTACACCTTC	CACRGEGAKGYTF	TRBV5-1	TRBJ1-2	.	.
TGTGCCAGCAGTCGGGACAGATACGGTTCACCCCTCCACTTT	CASSRDRYGSPLHF	TRBV28	TRBJ1-6	.	TRBD1
TGTGCCAGCAGCCAAGGGGGGGAGAGTGAAAAACTGTTTTTT	CASSQGGESEKLFF	TRBV7-2	TRBJ1-4	.	.
TGTGCCAGCAGCTTAGGGGGCCCCCGGAATGAGCAGTTCTTC	CASSLGGPRNEQFF	TRBV11-2	TRBJ2-1	.	.
TGTGCCAGCAGCCGCGCGGGACAGGGTAACACAGATACGCAGTATTTT	CASSRAGQGNTDTQYF	TRBV11-3	TRBJ2-3	.	TRBD1
TGTGCCAGCAGCGCCGACAGGGGTGGTATGAACACTGAAGCTTTCTTT	CASSADRGGMNTEAFF	TRBV7-2	TRBJ1-1	.	TRBD1
TGTGCCAGCAGTGCCGTGGGACAGTCCTACGAGCAGTACTTC	CASSAVGQSYEQYF	TRBV6-1	TRBJ2-7	.	TRBD1
TGTGCCAGCAGCGTAGACACGGTACGCGAGCAGTACTTC	CASSVDTVREQYF	TRBV9	TRBJ2-7	.	.
TGTGCCATCCGCCGGGACATCAATGAAAAACTGTTTTTT	CAIRRDINEKLFF	TRBV10-3	TRBJ1-4	.	.
TGTGCCAGCAGTTATGACAGTACTGGAAACACCATATATTTT	CASSYDSTGNTIYF	TRBV6-5	TRBJ1-3	.	.